This T cell receptor beta chain emerged from a study of T-cell reconstitution after alpha-beta-depleted transplantation in children. From germline, CDR1 is MGHRA and CDR2 YSYEKL. V was trimmed by 0 bases and J by 4 bases, leaving 15 bases between them. The CDR3 has 17 amino acids. Construction of the TCRbeta library involved unique molecular identifiers. TCRdb independently ran MiXCR on the PCR reads; one entry per CDR3 protein. The sample has fewer than 1 million distinct CDR3 sequences; 15% to 20% are singletons. This clonotype was obtained from a male patient younger than 18 who had a stem cell transplant for acute lymphoblastic leukemia, so the T cells may come from the graft donor. The genes are TRBV4-1 and TRBJ2-2; D is possibly TRBD2 (5 bases). Sequencing was performed on PBMCs, mostly from graft donor cells, taken 360 days after TCRalphabeta/CD19-depleted stem cell transplant. The CDR3 DNA reads TGCGCCAGCAGCCAAGAATTCCCGGGAAGGATCACCGGGGAGCTGTTTTTT. Encoded protein: CASSQEFPGRITGELFF.